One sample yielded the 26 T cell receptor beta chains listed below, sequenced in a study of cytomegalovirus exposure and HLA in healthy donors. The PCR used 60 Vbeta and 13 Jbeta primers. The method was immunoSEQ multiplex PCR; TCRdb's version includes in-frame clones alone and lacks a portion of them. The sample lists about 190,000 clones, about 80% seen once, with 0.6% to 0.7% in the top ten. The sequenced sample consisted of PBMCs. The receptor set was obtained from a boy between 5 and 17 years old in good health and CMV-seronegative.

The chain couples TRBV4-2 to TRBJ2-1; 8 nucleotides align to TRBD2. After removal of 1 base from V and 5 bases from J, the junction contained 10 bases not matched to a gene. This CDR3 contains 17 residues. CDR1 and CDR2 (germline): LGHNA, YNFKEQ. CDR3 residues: CASSQVTSARSHNEQFF. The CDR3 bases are TGTGCCAGCAGCCAAGTGACTAGCGCCCGATCCCACAATGAGCAGTTCTTC.

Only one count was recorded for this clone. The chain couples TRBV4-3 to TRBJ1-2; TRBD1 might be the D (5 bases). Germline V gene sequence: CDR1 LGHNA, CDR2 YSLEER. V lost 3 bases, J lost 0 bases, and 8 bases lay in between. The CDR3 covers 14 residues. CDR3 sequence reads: CASSHRVANYGYTF. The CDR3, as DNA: TGCGCCAGCAGCCACAGGGTAGCTAACTATGGCTACACCTTC.

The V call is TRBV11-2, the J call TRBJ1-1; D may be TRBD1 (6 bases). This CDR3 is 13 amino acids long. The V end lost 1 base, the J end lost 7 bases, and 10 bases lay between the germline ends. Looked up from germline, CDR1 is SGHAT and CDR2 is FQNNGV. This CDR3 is CASSLVGGGEAFF. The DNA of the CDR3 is TGTGCCAGCAGCTTAGTAGGGGGGGGTGAAGCTTTCTTT.

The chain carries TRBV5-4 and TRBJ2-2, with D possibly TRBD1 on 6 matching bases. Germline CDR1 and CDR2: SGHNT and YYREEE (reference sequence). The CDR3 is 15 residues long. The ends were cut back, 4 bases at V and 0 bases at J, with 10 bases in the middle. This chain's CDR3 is CASSPRTANTGELFF. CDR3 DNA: TGTGCCAGCAGCCCCCGGACAGCGAACACCGGGGAGCTGTTTTTT.

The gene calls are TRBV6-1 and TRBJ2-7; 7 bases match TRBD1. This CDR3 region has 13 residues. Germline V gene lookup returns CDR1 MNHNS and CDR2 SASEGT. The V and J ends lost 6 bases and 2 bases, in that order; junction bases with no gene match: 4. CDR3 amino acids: CASRRTGPYEQYF. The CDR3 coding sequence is TGTGCCAGCAGGAGGACAGGCCCCTACGAGCAGTACTTC.

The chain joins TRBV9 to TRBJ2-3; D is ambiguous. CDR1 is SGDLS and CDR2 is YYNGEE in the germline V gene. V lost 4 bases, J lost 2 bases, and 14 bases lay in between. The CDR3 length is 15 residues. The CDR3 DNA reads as TGTGCCAGCAGCTCCTATAGCAGAGCCACAGATACGCAGTATTTT. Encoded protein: CASSSYSRATDTQYF.

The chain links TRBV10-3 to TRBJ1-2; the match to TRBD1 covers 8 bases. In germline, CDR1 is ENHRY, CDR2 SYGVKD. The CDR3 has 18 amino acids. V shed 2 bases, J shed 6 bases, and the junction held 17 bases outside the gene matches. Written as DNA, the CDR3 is TGTGCCATCAGTGAGGAGTCGACAGGGGTAGGTCGGTTTAATGGCTACACCTTC. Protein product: CAISEESTGVGRFNGYTF.

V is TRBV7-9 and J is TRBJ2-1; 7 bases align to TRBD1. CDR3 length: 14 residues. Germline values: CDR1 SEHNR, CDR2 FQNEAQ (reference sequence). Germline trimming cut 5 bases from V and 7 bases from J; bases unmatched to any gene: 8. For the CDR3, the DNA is TGTGCCAGCAGCCCCCACGACAGGGTGAATGAGCAGTTCTTC. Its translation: CASSPHDRVNEQFF.

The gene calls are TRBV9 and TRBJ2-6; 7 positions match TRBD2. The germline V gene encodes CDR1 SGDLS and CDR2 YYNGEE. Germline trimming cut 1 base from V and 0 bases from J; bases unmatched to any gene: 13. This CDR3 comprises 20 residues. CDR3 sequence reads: CASSVFPHAGASSGANVLTF. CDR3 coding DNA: TGTGCCAGCAGCGTATTCCCCCACGCGGGAGCGAGCTCTGGGGCCAACGTCCTGACTTTC.

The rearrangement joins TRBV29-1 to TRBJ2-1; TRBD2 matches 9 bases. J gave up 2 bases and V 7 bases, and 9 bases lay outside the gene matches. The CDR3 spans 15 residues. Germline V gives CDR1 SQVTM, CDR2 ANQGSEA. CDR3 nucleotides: TGCAGCGCCGGAGGACTAGCGTCGACCTACAATGAGCAGTTCTTC. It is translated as CSAGGLASTYNEQFF.

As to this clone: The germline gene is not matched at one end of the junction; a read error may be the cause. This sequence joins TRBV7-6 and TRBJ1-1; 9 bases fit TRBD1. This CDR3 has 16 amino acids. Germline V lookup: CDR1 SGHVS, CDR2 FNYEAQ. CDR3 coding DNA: TGTGCCAGCAGCCTACAGGGGGCCATACTGAACACTGAAGCTCTCTTT. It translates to CASSLQGAILNTEALF.

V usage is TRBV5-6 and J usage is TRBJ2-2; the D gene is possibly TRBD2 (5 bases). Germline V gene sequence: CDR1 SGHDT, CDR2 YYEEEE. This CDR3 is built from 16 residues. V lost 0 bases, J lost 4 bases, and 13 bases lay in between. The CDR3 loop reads CASSLGAVLRTGELFF. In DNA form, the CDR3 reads TGTGCCAGCAGCTTGGGAGCGGTTCTTCGCACCGGGGAGCTGTTTTTT.

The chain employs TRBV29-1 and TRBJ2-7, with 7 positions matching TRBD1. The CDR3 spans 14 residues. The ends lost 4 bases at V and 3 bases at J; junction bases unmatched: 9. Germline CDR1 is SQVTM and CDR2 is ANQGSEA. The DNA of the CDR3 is TGCAGCGTTGTGTGGTGGGACAGAGACTACGAGCAGTACTTC. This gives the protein CSVVWWDRDYEQYF.

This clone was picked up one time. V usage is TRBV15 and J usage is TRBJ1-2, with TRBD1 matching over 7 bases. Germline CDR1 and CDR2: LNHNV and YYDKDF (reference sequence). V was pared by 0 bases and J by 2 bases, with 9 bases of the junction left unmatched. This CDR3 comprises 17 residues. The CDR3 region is CATSRDHPGQINYGYTF. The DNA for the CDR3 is TGTGCCACCAGCAGAGACCACCCGGGACAGATAAACTATGGCTACACCTTC.

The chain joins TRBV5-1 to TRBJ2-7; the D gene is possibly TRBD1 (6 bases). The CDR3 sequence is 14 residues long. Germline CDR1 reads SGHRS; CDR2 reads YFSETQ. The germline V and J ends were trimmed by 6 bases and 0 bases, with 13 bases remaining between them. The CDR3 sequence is CASKSRTDSYEQYF. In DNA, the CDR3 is TGCGCCAGCAAGTCCAGGACAGACTCCTACGAGCAGTACTTC.

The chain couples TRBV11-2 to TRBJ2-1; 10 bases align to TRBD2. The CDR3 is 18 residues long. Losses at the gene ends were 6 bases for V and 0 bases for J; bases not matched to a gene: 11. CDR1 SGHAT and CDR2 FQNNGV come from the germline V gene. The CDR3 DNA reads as TGTGCCAGCAGTTTTAGCGGGGGGAGGTGGAGCTCCTACAATGAGCAGTTCTTC. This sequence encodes CASSFSGGRWSSYNEQFF.

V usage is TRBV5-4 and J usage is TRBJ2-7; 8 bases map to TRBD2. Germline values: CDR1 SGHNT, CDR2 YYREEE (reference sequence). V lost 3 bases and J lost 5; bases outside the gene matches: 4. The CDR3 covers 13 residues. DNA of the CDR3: TGTGCCAGCAGCTCAGGAGCGGGAGACGAGCAGTACTTC. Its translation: CASSSGAGDEQYF.

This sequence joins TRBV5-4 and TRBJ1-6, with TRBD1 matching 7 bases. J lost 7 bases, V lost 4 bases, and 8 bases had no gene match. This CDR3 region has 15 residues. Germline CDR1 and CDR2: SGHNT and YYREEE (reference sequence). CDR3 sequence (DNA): TGTGCCAGCAGCCTACAGGACAGGCTCAATTCACCCCTCCACTTT. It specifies CASSLQDRLNSPLHF.

The DNA of the CDR3 is TGCAGCTCGTGGGGGCAGGGCAGTTACACCTTC. Translated: CSSWGQGSYTF. This chain joins TRBV29-1 and TRBJ1-2; D may be TRBD1 (6 bases). Trimming left V 8 bases short and J 11 bases short, with 18 bases between. CDR1 and CDR2 (germline): SQVTM, ANQGSEA. This CDR3 has 11 amino acids.

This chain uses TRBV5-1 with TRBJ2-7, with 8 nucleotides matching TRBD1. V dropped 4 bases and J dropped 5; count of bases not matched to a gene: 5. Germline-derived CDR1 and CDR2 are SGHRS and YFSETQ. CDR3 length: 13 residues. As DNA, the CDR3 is TGCGCCAGCAGCGCAGGGGGCGTCAACGAGCAGTACTTC. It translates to CASSAGGVNEQYF.

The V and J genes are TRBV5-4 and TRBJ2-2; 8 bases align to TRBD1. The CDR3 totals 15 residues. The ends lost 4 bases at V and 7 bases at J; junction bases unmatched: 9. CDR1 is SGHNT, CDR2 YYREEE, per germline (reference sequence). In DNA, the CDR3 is TGTGCCAGCAGCCACGATGGAGGACAGGGCGGGGAGCTGTTTTTT. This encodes CASSHDGGQGGELFF.

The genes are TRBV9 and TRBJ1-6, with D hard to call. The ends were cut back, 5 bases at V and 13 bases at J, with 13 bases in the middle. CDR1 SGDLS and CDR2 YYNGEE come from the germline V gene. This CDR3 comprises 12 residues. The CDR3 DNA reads TGTGCCAGCAGGGCGGGAGGAGGGCCCCTCCACTTT. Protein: CASRAGGGPLHF. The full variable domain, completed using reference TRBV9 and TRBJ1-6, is DSGVTQTPKHLITATGQRVTLRCSPRSGDLSVYWYQQSLDQGLQFLIQYYNGEERAKGNILERFSAQQFPDLHSELNLSSLELGDSALYFCASRAGGGPLHFGNGTRLTVT.

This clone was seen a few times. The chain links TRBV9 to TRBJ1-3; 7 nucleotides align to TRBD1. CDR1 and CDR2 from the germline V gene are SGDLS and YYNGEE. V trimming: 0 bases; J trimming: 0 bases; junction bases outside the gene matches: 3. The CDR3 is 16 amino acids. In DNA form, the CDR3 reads TGTGCCAGCAGCGTAGCCGGGACAGTCTCTGGAAACACCATATATTTT. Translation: CASSVAGTVSGNTIYF.

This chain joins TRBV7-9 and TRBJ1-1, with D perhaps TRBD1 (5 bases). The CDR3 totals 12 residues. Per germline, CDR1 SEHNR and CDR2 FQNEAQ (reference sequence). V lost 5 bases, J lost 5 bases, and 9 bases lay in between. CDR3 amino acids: CASSPRGTEAFF. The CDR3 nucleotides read TGTGCCAGCAGCCCCCGGGGGACTGAAGCTTTCTTT.

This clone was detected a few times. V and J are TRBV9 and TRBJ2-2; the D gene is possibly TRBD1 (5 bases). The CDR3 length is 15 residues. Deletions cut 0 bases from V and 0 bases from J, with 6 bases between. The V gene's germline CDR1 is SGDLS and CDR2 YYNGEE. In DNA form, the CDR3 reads TGTGCCAGCAGCGTAGGGACAACGAACACCGGGGAGCTGTTTTTT. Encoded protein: CASSVGTTNTGELFF.

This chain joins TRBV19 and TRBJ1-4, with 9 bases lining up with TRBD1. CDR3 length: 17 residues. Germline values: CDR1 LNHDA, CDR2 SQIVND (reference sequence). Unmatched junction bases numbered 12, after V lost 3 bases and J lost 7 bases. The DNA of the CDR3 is TGTGCCAGTAGTATTACCCTCCCGACAGGGGGGCTTGAAAAACTGTTTTTT. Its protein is CASSITLPTGGLEKLFF.